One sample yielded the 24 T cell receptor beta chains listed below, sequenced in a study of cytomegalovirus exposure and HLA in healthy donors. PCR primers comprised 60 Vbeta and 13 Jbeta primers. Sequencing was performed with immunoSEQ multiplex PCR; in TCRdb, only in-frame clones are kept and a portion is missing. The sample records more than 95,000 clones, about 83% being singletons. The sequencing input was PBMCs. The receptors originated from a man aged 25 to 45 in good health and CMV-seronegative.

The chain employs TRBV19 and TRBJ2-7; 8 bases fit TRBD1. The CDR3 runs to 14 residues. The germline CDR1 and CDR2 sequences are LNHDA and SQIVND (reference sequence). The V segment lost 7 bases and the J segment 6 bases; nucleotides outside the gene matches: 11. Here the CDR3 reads CASNPGQGWGEQYF. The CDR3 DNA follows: TGTGCCAGTAACCCTGGACAGGGCTGGGGCGAGCAGTACTTC.

In DNA form, the CDR3 reads TGTGCCACGGGGGTCCTTTATGGCTACACCTTC. This gives the protein CATGVLYGYTF. The V gene is TRBV19, the J gene TRBJ1-2, with a weak D call TRBD1 (5 bases). Trimming left V 10 bases short and J 5 bases short, with 11 bases between. Germline V gene sequence: CDR1 LNHDA, CDR2 SQIVND (reference sequence). The CDR3 totals 11 residues.

CDR3 loop: CASSLDGGNYGYTF. The CDR3 DNA is TGTGCCAGCAGCTTAGATGGGGGGAACTATGGCTACACCTTC. The chain couples TRBV7-2 to TRBJ1-2; the D gene is possibly TRBD1 (5 bases). The length of the CDR3 is 14 residues. V was shortened by 1 base and J by 2 bases, with 8 bases between the two germline ends. Germline V lookup: CDR1 SGHTA, CDR2 FQGNSA. Full variable domain (missing parts from reference TRBV7-2 and TRBJ1-2): GAGVSQSPSNKVTEKGKDVELRCDPISGHTALYWYRQSLGQGLEFLIYFQGNSAPDKSGLPSDRFSAERTGGSVSTLTIQRTQQEDSAVYLCASSLDGGNYGYTFGSGTRLTVV.

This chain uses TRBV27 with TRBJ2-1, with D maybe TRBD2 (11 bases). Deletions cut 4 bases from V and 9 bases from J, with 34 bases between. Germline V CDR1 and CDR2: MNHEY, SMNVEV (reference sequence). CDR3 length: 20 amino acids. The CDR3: CASSSSPGTGVLAGGGEQFF. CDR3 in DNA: TGTGCCAGCAGTTCGAGCCCCGGGACAGGGGTCCTAGCGGGGGGAGGTGAGCAGTTCTTC.

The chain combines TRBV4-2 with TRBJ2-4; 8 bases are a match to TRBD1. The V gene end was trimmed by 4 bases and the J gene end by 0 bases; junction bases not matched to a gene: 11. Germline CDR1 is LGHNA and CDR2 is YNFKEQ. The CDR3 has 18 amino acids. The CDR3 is CASSRGSQGVGAKNIQYF. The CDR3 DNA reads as TGTGCCAGCAGCCGGGGGTCACAGGGGGTAGGAGCCAAAAACATTCAGTACTTC.

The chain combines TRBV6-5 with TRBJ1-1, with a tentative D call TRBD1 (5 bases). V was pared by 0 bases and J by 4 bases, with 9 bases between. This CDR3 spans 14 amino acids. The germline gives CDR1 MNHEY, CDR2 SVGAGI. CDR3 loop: CASSYSGDVTEAFF. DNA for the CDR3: TGTGCCAGCAGTTACTCAGGGGATGTCACTGAAGCTTTCTTT.

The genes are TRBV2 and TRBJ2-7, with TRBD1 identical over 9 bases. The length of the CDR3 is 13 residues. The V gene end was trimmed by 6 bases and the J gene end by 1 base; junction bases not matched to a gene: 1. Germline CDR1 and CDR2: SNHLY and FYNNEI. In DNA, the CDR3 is TGTGCCAGCAGGGGGACAGGGTCCTACGAGCAGTACTTC. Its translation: CASRGTGSYEQYF.

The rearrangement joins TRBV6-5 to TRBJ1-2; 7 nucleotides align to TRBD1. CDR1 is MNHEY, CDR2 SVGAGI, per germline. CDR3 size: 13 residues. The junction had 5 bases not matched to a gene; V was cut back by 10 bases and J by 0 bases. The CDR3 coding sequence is TGTGCCACCCAGGGGGGCGCTAACTATGGCTACACCTTC. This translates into CATQGGANYGYTF.

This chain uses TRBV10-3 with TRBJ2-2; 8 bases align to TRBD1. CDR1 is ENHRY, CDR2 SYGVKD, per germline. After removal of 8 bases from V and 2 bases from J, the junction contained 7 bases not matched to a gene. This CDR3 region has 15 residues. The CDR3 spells CAIRSAGGNTGELFF. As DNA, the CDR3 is TGTGCCATCCGGTCGGCAGGGGGCAACACCGGGGAGCTGTTTTTT.

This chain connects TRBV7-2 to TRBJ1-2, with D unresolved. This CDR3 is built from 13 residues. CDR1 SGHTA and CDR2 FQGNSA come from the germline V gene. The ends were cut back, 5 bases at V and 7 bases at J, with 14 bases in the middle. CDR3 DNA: TGTGCCAGCAGCATCCTCGTTAGTGGTGGCTACACCTTC. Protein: CASSILVSGGYTF.

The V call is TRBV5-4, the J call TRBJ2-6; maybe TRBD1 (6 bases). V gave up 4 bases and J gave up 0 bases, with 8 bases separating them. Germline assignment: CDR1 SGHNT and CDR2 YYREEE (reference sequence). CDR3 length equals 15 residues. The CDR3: CASSADSSGANVLTF. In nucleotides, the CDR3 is TGTGCCAGCAGCGCGGACAGCTCTGGGGCCAACGTCCTGACTTTC. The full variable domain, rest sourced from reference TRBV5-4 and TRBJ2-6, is ETGVTQSPTHLIKTRGQQVTLRCSSQSGHNTVSWYQQALGQGPQFIFQYYREEENGRGNFPPRFSGLQFPNYSSELNVNALELDDSALYLCASSADSSGANVLTFGAGSRLTVL.

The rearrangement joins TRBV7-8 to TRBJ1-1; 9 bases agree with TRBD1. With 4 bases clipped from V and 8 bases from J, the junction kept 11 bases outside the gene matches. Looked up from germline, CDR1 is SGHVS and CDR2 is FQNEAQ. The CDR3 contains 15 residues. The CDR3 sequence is CASSWVSTGGEEAFF. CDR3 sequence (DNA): TGTGCCAGCAGCTGGGTTTCAACAGGGGGCGAAGAAGCTTTCTTT.

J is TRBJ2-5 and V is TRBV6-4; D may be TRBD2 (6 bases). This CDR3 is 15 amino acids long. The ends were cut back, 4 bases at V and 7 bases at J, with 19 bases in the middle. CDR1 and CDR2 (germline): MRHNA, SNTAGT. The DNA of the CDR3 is TGTGCCAGCAGTGGACTAGGTAGCGTTTCAGGGACCCAGTACTTC. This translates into CASSGLGSVSGTQYF.

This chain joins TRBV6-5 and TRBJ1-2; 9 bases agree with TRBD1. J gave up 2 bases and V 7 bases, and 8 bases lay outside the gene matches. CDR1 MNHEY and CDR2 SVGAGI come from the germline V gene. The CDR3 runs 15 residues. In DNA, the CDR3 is TGTGCCAGCACCCGGACAGGGGCCGAGAACTATGGCTACACCTTC. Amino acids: CASTRTGAENYGYTF.

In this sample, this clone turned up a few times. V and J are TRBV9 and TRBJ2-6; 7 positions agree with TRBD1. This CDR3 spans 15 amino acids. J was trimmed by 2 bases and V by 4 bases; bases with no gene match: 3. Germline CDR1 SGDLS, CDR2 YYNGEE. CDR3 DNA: TGTGCCAGCAGCACCCAGGGGGCTGGGGCCAACGTCCTGACTTTC. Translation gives CASSTQGAGANVLTF. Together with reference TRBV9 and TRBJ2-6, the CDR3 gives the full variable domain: DSGVTQTPKHLITATGQRVTLRCSPRSGDLSVYWYQQSLDQGLQFLIQYYNGEERAKGNILERFSAQQFPDLHSELNLSSLELGDSALYFCASSTQGAGANVLTFGAGSRLTVL.

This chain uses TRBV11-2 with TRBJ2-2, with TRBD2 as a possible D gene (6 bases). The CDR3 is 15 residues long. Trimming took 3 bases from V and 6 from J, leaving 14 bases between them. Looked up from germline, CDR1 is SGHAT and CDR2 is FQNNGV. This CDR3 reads CASSFTSLTSGELFF. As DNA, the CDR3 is TGTGCCAGCAGCTTCACTAGCCTCACATCCGGGGAGCTGTTTTTT.

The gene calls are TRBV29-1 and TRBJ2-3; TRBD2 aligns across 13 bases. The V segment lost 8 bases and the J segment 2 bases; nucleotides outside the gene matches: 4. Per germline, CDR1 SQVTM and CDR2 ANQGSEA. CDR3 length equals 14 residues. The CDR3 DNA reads TGCAGCACGGGACTAGCGGGACCCACAGATACGCAGTATTTT. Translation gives CSTGLAGPTDTQYF.

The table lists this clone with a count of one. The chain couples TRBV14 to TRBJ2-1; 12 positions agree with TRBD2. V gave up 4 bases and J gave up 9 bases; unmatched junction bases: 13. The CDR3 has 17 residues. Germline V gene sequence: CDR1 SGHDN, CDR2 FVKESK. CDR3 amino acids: CASSRLTGELAGGEQFF. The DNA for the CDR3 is TGTGCCAGCAGCCGGTTAACCGGAGAACTAGCGGGGGGTGAGCAGTTCTTC.

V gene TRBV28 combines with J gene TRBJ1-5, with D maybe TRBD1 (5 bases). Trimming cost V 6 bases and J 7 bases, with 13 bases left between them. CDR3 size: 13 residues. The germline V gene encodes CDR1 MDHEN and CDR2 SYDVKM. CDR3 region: CASSAPKGQPQHF. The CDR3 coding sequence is TGTGCCAGCAGCGCACCTAAGGGGCAGCCCCAGCATTTT.

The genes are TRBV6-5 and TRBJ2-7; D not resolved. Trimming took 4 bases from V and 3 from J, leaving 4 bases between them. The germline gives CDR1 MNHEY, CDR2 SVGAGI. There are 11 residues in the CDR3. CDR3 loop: CASSFGYEQYF. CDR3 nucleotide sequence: TGTGCCAGCAGTTTCGGCTACGAGCAGTACTTC.

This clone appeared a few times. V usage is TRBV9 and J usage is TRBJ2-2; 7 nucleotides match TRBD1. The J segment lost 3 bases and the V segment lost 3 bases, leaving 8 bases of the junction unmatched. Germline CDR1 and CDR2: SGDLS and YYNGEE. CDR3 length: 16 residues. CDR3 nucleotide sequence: TGTGCCAGCAGCGGGGAGACAGGGTACGACACCGGGGAGCTGTTTTTT. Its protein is CASSGETGYDTGELFF.

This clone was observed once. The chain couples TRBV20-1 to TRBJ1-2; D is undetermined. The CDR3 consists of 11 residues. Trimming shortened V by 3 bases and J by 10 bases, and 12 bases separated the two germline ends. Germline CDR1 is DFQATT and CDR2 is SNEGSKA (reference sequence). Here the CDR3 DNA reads TGCAGTGCTAGGTCCGAGAAAATCTACACCTTC. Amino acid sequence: CSARSEKIYTF.

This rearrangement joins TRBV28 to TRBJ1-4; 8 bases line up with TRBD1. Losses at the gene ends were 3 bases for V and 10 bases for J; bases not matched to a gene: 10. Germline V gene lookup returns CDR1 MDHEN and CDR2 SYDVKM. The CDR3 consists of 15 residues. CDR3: CASSFWTGNTGKLFF. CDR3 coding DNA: TGTGCCAGCAGTTTTTGGACAGGGAATACAGGAAAACTGTTTTTT.

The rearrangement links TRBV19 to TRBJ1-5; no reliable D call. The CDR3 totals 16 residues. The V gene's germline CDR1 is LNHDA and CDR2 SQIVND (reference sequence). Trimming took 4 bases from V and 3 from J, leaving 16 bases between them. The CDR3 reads CASSTLRTAYNQPQHF. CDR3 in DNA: TGTGCCAGTAGTACCCTTCGTACAGCCTACAATCAGCCCCAGCATTTT.